The 7 T cell receptor beta chains below all came from one sample that was sequenced in a study of blood T cells in healthy people across ages. Combining a sample-barcoded 5' primer with a J-beta primer mix, a second PCR ran for about 7 to 11 cycles. From the 5' RACE reads, TCRdb called clonotypes with MiXCR, one entry per CDR3 protein. Of 730,000 or so distinct CDR3 sequences listed, about 40% are singletons. What was sequenced was blood. The receptor set was obtained from a woman aged 60-70 years in good health.

This clonotype was observed many times. This chain connects TRBV20-1 to TRBJ2-7; possible D gene TRBD1, 6 bases. Trimming stripped 5 bases from V and 5 bases from J, with 10 bases between. CDR3 size: 11 residues. Germline-derived CDR1 and CDR2 are DFQATT and SNEGSKA (reference sequence). The CDR3 DNA follows: TGCAGTGCTCAGGACAGACACGAGCAGTACTTC. It yields the protein CSAQDRHEQYF.

The CDR3 here is CASSPRGQGSSGATQYF. The CDR3 bases are TGTGCCAGCTCACCACGGGGACAGGGTTCCTCCGGAGCTACGCAGTATTTT. The chain carries TRBV18 and TRBJ2-3; 9 positions match TRBD1. The CDR3 is made up of 17 amino acids. The germline V gene has CDR1 KGHSH and CDR2 LQKENI. V trimming: 1 base; J trimming: 8 bases; junction bases outside the gene matches: 13.

This clonotype was counted at least ten times. The genes are TRBV7-9 and TRBJ2-7; 10 bases fit TRBD2. Germline trimming cut 4 bases from V and 2 bases from J; bases unmatched to any gene: 5. The CDR3 extends over 15 amino acids. Looked up from germline, CDR1 is SEHNR and CDR2 is FQNEAQ (reference sequence). The CDR3 DNA sequence: TGTGCCAGCAGCTCTACCGGGACTAGCGCCTACGAGCAGTACTTC. Translated: CASSSTGTSAYEQYF.

The rearrangement links TRBV5-1 to TRBJ2-5; possibly TRBD2 for D (5 bases). V lost 0 bases and J 11 bases, leaving 14 bases between the germline ends. Germline V gene sequence: CDR1 SGHRS, CDR2 YFSETQ. The CDR3 is 13 residues long. The CDR3 DNA reads TGCGCCAGCAGCTTGGACACTGTCGGGGAGCAGTACTTC. Protein sequence: CASSLDTVGEQYF.

The chain has TRBV5-1 and TRBJ1-5; D might be TRBD1 (6 bases). The germline V gene encodes CDR1 SGHRS and CDR2 YFSETQ. The CDR3 loop spans 14 amino acids. Deletions cut 5 bases from V and 5 bases from J, with 14 bases between. The CDR3 sequence: CASSPDRPDQPQHF. CDR3 DNA: TGCGCCAGCAGTCCTGACAGGCCAGATCAGCCCCAGCATTTT. Combining the CDR3 with reference TRBV5-1 and TRBJ1-5 gives the whole variable domain KAGVTQTPRYLIKTRGQQVTLSCSPISGHRSVSWYQQTPGQGLQFLFEYFSETQRNKGNFPGRFSGRQFSNSRSEMNVSTLELGDSALYLCASSPDRPDQPQHFGDGTRLSIL.

A few counts support this clonotype. V and J are TRBV27 and TRBJ2-7; D call uncertain. Per germline, CDR1 MNHEY and CDR2 SMNVEV (reference sequence). There are 13 residues in the CDR3. The V and J ends lost 6 bases and 1 base respectively, with 10 bases between them. The CDR3 loop is CASSVRRSYEQYF. CDR3 DNA: TGTGCCAGCAGCGTCCGGCGGTCCTACGAGCAGTACTTC.

This clonotype appeared a single time. The chain combines TRBV10-3 with TRBJ2-1, with TRBD1 identical over 7 bases. The junction had 12 bases not matched to a gene; V was cut back by 3 bases and J by 10 bases. Germline V gene lookup returns CDR1 ENHRY and CDR2 SYGVKD. The CDR3 is made up of 15 amino acids. The CDR3 reads CAISEGGRGKGEQFF. The CDR3 nucleotides read TGTGCCATCAGTGAAGGAGGCAGGGGGAAGGGGGAGCAGTTCTTC.